This T cell receptor beta chain was recorded in a study of shared clonotypes between healthy human individuals. Across the study: Donors, aged 18 to 49, were a couple of women and a few men.

Trimming took off 7 bases at V and 1 base at J, with 13 bases between the two ends. The CDR3 runs to 14 residues. Germline V gene data show CDR1 as SNHLY and CDR2 as FYNNEI. Deep-level assay runs were performed. Here immunoSEQ multiplex PCR was the method, and the copy in TCRdb shows in-frame clones only, minus some. The sample lists under 650,000 clones, almost 97% occurring once. Those who donated, Caucasian adults without exception, all lived in Nashville, Tennessee. This chain connects TRBV2 to TRBJ1-1; D gene ambiguous. This TCR came from a woman aged 25 to 45 in good health. The specimen was naive CD4+ T cells sorted from blood. Subset noted: CD45RA+ positively selected. CDR3 protein: CASNLPDSNTEAFF. The CDR3 region has the DNA TGTGCCAGCAACTTACCGGACTCGAACACTGAAGCTTTCTTT.